Following are 16 T cell receptor beta chains from one sample sequenced in a study of blood T cells in healthy people across ages. Combining a sample-barcoded 5' primer with a J-beta primer mix, a second PCR ran for roughly 6 to 12 cycles. TCRdb reanalysed the 5' RACE reads using MiXCR and keeps one entry per CDR3 protein. The sample has 1.8 million or so distinct CDR3 sequences, 39% seen once. The sequenced sample consisted of blood. The receptors here all came from a human donor in good health.

The chain employs TRBV20-1 and TRBJ2-3; 7 bases line up with TRBD2. Germline V gene data show CDR1 as DFQATT and CDR2 as SNEGSKA (reference sequence). The CDR3 runs 14 residues. After removal of 2 bases from V and 5 bases from J, the junction contained 7 bases not matched to a gene. CDR3 amino acids: CSARPSGIRDTQYF. The CDR3 DNA follows: TGCAGTGCTAGACCTAGCGGAATCAGAGATACGCAGTATTTT.

A few counts support this clonotype. The V gene is TRBV20-1, the J gene TRBJ2-7; TRBD1 matches 8 bases. The CDR3 runs 15 residues. The germline CDR1 and CDR2 sequences are DFQATT and SNEGSKA (reference sequence). The trim removed 3 bases at V and 3 bases at J, leaving 10 bases unmatched. CDR3: CSASLTQGVGYEQYF. DNA of the CDR3: TGCAGTGCTAGCTTAACACAGGGGGTAGGCTACGAGCAGTACTTC.

This clonotype occurred a few times. J is TRBJ2-1 and V is TRBV7-2; no firm D call. Germline assignment: CDR1 SGHTA and CDR2 FQGNSA. Trimming removed 1 base from V and 9 bases from J, with 10 bases in between. The CDR3 sequence is 13 residues long. The CDR3 DNA sequence: TGTGCCAGCAGCTTAGGGGAACTAAGTGAGCAGTTCTTC. Translating it yields CASSLGELSEQFF. The whole variable domain, remainder taken from reference TRBV7-2 and TRBJ2-1, is GAGVSQSPSNKVTEKGKDVELRCDPISGHTALYWYRQSLGQGLEFLIYFQGNSAPDKSGLPSDRFSAERTGGSVSTLTIQRTQQEDSAVYLCASSLGELSEQFFGPGTRLTVL.

The chain recombines TRBV10-1 with TRBJ2-3, with D unclear. CDR1 and CDR2 from the germline V gene are WNHNN and SYGVQD (reference sequence). CDR3 length: 15 amino acids. V was cut by 3 bases and J by 0 bases, with 10 bases left in between. CDR3 sequence: CASSDPDSSTDTQYF. CDR3 nucleotide sequence: TGCGCCAGCAGTGACCCCGACTCTAGCACAGATACGCAGTATTTT.

The genes are TRBV20-1 and TRBJ2-6; D ambiguous. Germline V lookup: CDR1 DFQATT, CDR2 SNEGSKA (reference sequence). The CDR3 extends over 16 amino acids. Deletions cut 2 bases from V and 0 bases from J, with 11 bases between. The CDR3 here is CSARSPGSSGANVLTF. The CDR3 DNA reads TGCAGTGCTAGATCACCGGGTTCCTCTGGGGCCAACGTCCTGACTTTC.

V usage is TRBV7-2 and J usage is TRBJ1-2, with TRBD1 matching 7 bases. The germline gives CDR1 SGHTA, CDR2 FQGNSA. The CDR3 runs 17 residues. Germline trimming cut 5 bases from V and 0 bases from J; bases unmatched to any gene: 12. DNA of the CDR3: TGTGCCAGCAGCCGACAACCAACAGGGGTCGCTAACTATGGCTACACCTTC. Translating gives CASSRQPTGVANYGYTF.

The chain recombines TRBV7-9 with TRBJ2-4; D is uncertain. The J call is in doubt because the DNA end fits TRBJ2-7 better. Per the germline V gene, CDR1 is SEHNR and CDR2 is FQNEAQ (reference sequence). The CDR3 covers 12 residues. CDR3 protein: CASSLIPVEQYF. DNA for the CDR3: TGTGCCAGCAGCTTAATACCGGTCGAGCAGTACTTC.

This clonotype appeared once. The V call is TRBV5-1, the J call TRBJ2-3; 9 bases are a match to TRBD2. V lost 0 bases to trimming and J lost 2 bases; unmatched junction nucleotides: 7. The CDR3 is 17 residues long. Germline values: CDR1 SGHRS, CDR2 YFSETQ. CDR3 sequence reads: CASSLAKAGGHTDTQYF. The CDR3 DNA reads TGCGCCAGCAGCTTGGCCAAGGCGGGGGGGCACACAGATACGCAGTATTTT.

The chain recombines TRBV15 with TRBJ2-5, with 10 bases lining up with TRBD1. Germline V lookup: CDR1 LNHNV, CDR2 YYDKDF (reference sequence). With 0 bases clipped from V and 3 bases from J, the junction kept 1 base outside the gene matches. The CDR3 consists of 15 residues. For the CDR3, the DNA is TGTGCCACCAGCAGAGATGGGACAGGGGAAGAGACCCAGTACTTC. Its translation: CATSRDGTGEETQYF. The whole variable domain, remainder taken from reference TRBV15 and TRBJ2-5, is DAMVIQNPRYQVTQFGKPVTLSCSQTLNHNVMYWYQQKSSQAPKLLFHYYDKDFNNEADTPDNFQSRRPNTSFCFLDIRSPGLGDTAMYLCATSRDGTGEETQYFGPGTRLLVL.

This chain uses TRBV9 with TRBJ2-7; TRBD1 aligns across 12 bases. V shed 7 bases, J shed 5 bases, and the junction held 7 bases outside the gene matches. This CDR3 region has 14 residues. Germline V CDR1 and CDR2: SGDLS, YYNGEE. CDR3: CASGMGQGANEQYV. For the CDR3, the DNA is TGTGCCAGCGGAATGGGACAGGGGGCGAACGAGCAGTACGTC.

Comment on this clonotype: The final CDR3 position lacks the conserved phenylalanine or tryptophan, pointing to a likely read error. The gene calls are TRBV29-1 and TRBJ2-1; D may correspond to TRBD1 or TRBD2 (6 bases each). In germline, CDR1 is SQVTM, CDR2 ANQGSEA. The CDR3 extends over 12 amino acids. The V end was cut by 3 bases, the J end by 10 bases, with 13 bases between. The chain's CDR3 is CSVDRGVGEQFL. Written as DNA, the CDR3 is TGCAGCGTTGATAGGGGGGTCGGGGAGCAGTTCTTA.

CDR3 coding DNA: TGCGCCAGCCTTGGGGTCCTCTCTGGGGCCAACGTCCTGACTTTC. Protein: CASLGVLSGANVLTF. V and J are TRBV5-1 and TRBJ2-6, with D unclear. There are 15 residues in the CDR3. V was shortened by 7 bases and J by 0 bases, with 11 bases between the two germline ends. The germline gives CDR1 SGHRS, CDR2 YFSETQ.

The J gene is TRBJ2-3, the V gene TRBV29-1; TRBD2 is a possible D gene (6 bases). V lost 7 bases and J lost 4, with 12 bases in between. The CDR3 contains 12 residues. Germline CDR1 reads SQVTM; CDR2 reads ANQGSEA. For the CDR3, the DNA is TGCAGCGGTGGACTATCAGCAGATACGCAGTATTTT. Translating it yields CSGGLSADTQYF.

The V call is TRBV12-3 or TRBV12-4, the J call TRBJ1-1; D is unresolved. V lost 3 bases and J 5 bases, leaving 4 bases between the germline ends. This CDR3 comprises 11 residues. The CDR3 DNA is TGTGCCAGCAGTTTTATGACTGAAGCTTTCTTT. Residues: CASSFMTEAFF.

The chain combines TRBV4-2 with TRBJ2-4; a possible D gene is TRBD2 (5 bases). The better agreement between TRBJ2-7 and the DNA end casts doubt on the J call. Germline assignment: CDR1 LGHNA and CDR2 YNFKEQ. This CDR3 spans 15 amino acids. The CDR3 DNA reads TGTGCCAGCAGCCAAGATTTACGGGGTAGCTACGAGCAGTACTTC. Protein sequence: CASSQDLRGSYEQYF.

The chain joins TRBV15 to TRBJ1-6; D not certain. The CDR3 has 15 amino acids. V was clipped by 8 bases and J by 9 bases, with 20 bases between them. Germline lookup yields CDR1 LNHNV and CDR2 YYDKDF (reference sequence). CDR3 amino acids: CATQYQAHGGSPLHF. CDR3 nucleotides: TGTGCCACCCAGTATCAGGCTCACGGCGGTTCACCCCTCCACTTT.